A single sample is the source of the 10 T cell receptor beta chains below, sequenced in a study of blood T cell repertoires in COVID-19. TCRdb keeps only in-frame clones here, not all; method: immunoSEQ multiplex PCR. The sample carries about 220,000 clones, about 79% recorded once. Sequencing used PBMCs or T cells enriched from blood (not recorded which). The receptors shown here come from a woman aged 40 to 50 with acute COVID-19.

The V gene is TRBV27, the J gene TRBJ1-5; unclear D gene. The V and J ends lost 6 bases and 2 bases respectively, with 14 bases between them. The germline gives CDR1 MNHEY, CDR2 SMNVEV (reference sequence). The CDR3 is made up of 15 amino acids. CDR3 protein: CASRPGGSGNQPQHF. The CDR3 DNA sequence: TGTGCCAGCAGACCCGGAGGGTCGGGCAATCAGCCCCAGCATTTT.

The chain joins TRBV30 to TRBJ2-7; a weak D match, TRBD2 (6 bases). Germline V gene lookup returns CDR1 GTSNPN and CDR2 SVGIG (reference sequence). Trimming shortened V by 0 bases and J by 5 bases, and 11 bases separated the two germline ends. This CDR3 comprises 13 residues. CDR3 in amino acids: CAWSVVGGNEQYF. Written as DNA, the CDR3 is TGTGCCTGGAGTGTGGTGGGAGGCAACGAGCAGTACTTC.

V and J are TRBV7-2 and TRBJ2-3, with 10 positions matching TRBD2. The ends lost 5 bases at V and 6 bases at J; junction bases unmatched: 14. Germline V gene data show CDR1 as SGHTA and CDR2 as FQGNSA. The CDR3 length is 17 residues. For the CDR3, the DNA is TGTGCCAGCAGCGCGCGCCCGTTACTAGCGGGATGGGATACGCAGTATTTT. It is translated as CASSARPLLAGWDTQYF.

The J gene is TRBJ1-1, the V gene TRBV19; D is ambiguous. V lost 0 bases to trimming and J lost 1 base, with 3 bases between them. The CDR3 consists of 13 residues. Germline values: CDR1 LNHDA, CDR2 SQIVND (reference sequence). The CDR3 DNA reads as TGTGCCAGTAGTATAGACAGGAACACTGAAGCTTTCTTT. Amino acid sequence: CASSIDRNTEAFF. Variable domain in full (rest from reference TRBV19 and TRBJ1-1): DGGITQSPKYLFRKEGQNVTLSCEQNLNHDAMYWYRQDPGQGLRLIYYSQIVNDFQKGDIAEGYSVSREKKESFPLTVTSAQKNPTAFYLCASSIDRNTEAFFGQGTRLTVV.

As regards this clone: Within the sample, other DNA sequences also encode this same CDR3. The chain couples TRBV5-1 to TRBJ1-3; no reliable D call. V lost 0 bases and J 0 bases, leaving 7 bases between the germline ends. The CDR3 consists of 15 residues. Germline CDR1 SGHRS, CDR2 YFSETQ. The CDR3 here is CASSLGSSSGNTIYF. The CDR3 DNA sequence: TGCGCCAGCAGCTTGGGGTCGAGCTCTGGAAACACCATATATTTT. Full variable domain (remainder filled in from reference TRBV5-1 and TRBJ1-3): KAGVTQTPRYLIKTRGQQVTLSCSPISGHRSVSWYQQTPGQGLQFLFEYFSETQRNKGNFPGRFSGRQFSNSRSEMNVSTLELGDSALYLCASSLGSSSGNTIYFGEGSWLTVV.

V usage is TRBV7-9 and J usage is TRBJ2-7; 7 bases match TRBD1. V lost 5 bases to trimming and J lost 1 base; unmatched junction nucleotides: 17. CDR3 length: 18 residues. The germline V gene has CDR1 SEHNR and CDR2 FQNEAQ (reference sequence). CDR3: CASSIVVDAGGLSYEQYF. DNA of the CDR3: TGTGCCAGCAGCATAGTGGTCGATGCAGGGGGTTTATCCTACGAGCAGTACTTC.

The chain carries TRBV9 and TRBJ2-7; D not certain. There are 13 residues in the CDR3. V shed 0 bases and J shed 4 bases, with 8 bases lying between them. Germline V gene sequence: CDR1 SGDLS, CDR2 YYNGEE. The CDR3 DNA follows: TGTGCCAGCAGCGTAGATCCCAATTACGAGCAGTACTTC. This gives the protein CASSVDPNYEQYF.

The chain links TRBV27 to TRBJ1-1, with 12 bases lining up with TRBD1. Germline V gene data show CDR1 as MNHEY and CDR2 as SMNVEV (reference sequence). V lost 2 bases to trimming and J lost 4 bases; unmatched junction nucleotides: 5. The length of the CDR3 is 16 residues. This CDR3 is CASSLGTGGKSTEAFF. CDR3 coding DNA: TGTGCCAGCAGTTTAGGGACAGGGGGCAAGAGCACTGAAGCTTTCTTT.

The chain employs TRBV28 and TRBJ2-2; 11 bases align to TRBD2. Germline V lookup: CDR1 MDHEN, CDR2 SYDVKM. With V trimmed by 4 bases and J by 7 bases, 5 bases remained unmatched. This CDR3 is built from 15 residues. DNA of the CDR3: TGTGCCAGCAGTTCCGGGACTAGCGGTGGCGGGGAGCTGTTTTTT. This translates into CASSSGTSGGGELFF.

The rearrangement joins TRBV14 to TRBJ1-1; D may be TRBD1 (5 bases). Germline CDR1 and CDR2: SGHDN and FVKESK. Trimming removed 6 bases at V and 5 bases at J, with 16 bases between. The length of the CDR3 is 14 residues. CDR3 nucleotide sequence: TGTGCCAGCAGGCAGGACATATTCGGTACTGAAGCTTTCTTT. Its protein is CASRQDIFGTEAFF.